Below, 10 T cell receptor beta chains from the same sample are listed, as sequenced in a study of cytotoxic CD8 clonotypes in ibrutinib-treated CLL. Libraries were prepared by immunoSEQ multiplex PCR; TCRdb keeps only in-frame clonotypes and omits some of them. Altogether 120,000 to 150,000 clones are present, roughly 77% being singletons, with the ten largest covering under 35%. Sequenced here: PBMCs, sampled after 12 months of ibrutinib treatment. Source of these receptors: a human donor with chronic lymphocytic leukemia.

The chain links TRBV6-5 to TRBJ2-7; D call uncertain. The V gene lost 2 bases and the J gene lost 3 bases, with 17 bases spanning the gap. This CDR3 has 16 amino acids. CDR1 and CDR2 (germline): MNHEY, SVGAGI. The CDR3 region is CASSYRLGNPLYEQYF. CDR3 nucleotide sequence: TGTGCCAGCAGTTACCGTTTAGGTAATCCCCTCTACGAGCAGTACTTC.

This chain uses TRBV5-1 with TRBJ2-3; maybe TRBD1 (6 bases). The CDR3 runs to 16 residues. Germline lookup yields CDR1 SGHRS and CDR2 YFSETQ. Trimming removed 2 bases from V and 0 bases from J, with 13 bases in between. The CDR3 coding sequence is TGCGCCAGCAGCTTAAGACAGGTGACTAGCACAGATACGCAGTATTTT. It translates to CASSLRQVTSTDTQYF.

The gene calls are TRBV7-9 and TRBJ2-5, with 10 bases aligning to TRBD2. V dropped 2 bases and J dropped 7; count of bases not matched to a gene: 7. Germline CDR1 and CDR2: SEHNR and FQNEAQ (reference sequence). There are 15 residues in the CDR3. CDR3 loop: CASSLLAGAAGTQYF. Written as DNA, the CDR3 is TGTGCCAGCAGCTTACTAGCGGGGGCCGCGGGGACCCAGTACTTC.

V usage is TRBV11-3 and J usage is TRBJ2-5; 10 nucleotides agree with TRBD1. Germline trimming cut 5 bases from V and 4 bases from J; bases unmatched to any gene: 1. Germline V gene sequence: CDR1 SGHNT, CDR2 YENEEA. The CDR3 has 13 residues. The CDR3 loop is CASSRTGGETQYF. The CDR3 DNA follows: TGTGCCAGCAGCCGGACAGGGGGAGAGACCCAGTACTTC.

The rearrangement joins TRBV7-9 to TRBJ1-2; D gene uncertain. The CDR3 spans 13 residues. Germline loops: CDR1 SEHNR, CDR2 FQNEAQ (reference sequence). Trimming took off 1 base at V and 2 bases at J, with 5 bases between the two ends. The CDR3 nucleotides are TGTGCCAGCAGCTTAGGCAGGAACTATGGCTACACCTTC. Its translation: CASSLGRNYGYTF.

In regard to this clone: Other DNA sequences in the sample encode the same CDR3. The chain recombines TRBV18 with TRBJ2-1; D possibly corresponds to TRBD1 (6 bases). V was clipped by 3 bases and J by 8 bases, with 11 bases between them. Germline V CDR1 and CDR2: KGHSH, LQKENI. This CDR3 region has 13 residues. The CDR3 coding sequence is TGTGCCAGCTCACCGGCCAGGGGCGATGAGCAGTTCTTC. Protein: CASSPARGDEQFF.

The chain couples TRBV18 to TRBJ2-1; tentatively, D is TRBD1 or TRBD2 (5 bases each). From germline, CDR1 is KGHSH and CDR2 LQKENI. This CDR3 comprises 14 residues. Trimming left V 3 bases short and J 10 bases short, with 16 bases between. CDR3 amino acids: CASSPLGTAREQFF. For the CDR3, the DNA is TGTGCCAGCTCACCTCTAGGGACCGCTCGGGAGCAGTTCTTC.

This sequence joins TRBV5-1 and TRBJ1-2; D is uncertain. Trimming cost V 4 bases and J 3 bases, with 13 bases left between them. The CDR3 is 14 amino acids. The germline gives CDR1 SGHRS, CDR2 YFSETQ. The CDR3 spells CASSTLAVDYGYTF. CDR3 nucleotides: TGCGCCAGCAGCACCTTGGCAGTCGACTATGGCTACACCTTC. The entire variable domain, with the rest obtained from reference TRBV5-1 and TRBJ1-2, is as follows: KAGVTQTPRYLIKTRGQQVTLSCSPISGHRSVSWYQQTPGQGLQFLFEYFSETQRNKGNFPGRFSGRQFSNSRSEMNVSTLELGDSALYLCASSTLAVDYGYTFGSGTRLTVV.

This chain connects TRBV19 to TRBJ1-3; the match to TRBD1 covers 10 bases. CDR3 size: 16 residues. V lost 4 bases, J lost 2 bases, and 5 bases stayed unmatched. From germline, CDR1 is LNHDA and CDR2 SQIVND (reference sequence). In DNA form, the CDR3 reads TGTGCCAGTAGTAGGACCGGGACAGGGGCTGGAAACACCATATATTTT. Translated: CASSRTGTGAGNTIYF. Drawing the rest from reference TRBV19 and TRBJ1-3, the complete variable domain is DGGITQSPKYLFRKEGQNVTLSCEQNLNHDAMYWYRQDPGQGLRLIYYSQIVNDFQKGDIAEGYSVSREKKESFPLTVTSAQKNPTAFYLCASSRTGTGAGNTIYFGEGSWLTVV.

The chain recombines TRBV5-6 with TRBJ2-6, with 10 bases aligning to TRBD1. Germline V gives CDR1 SGHDT, CDR2 YYEEEE. The CDR3 sequence is 18 residues long. Trimming took 3 bases from V and 0 from J; bases not matched to a gene: 6. The CDR3, as DNA: TGTGCCAGCAGCTACGGGACAGGGGTCCCCTCTGGGGCCAACGTCCTGACTTTC. Protein sequence: CASSYGTGVPSGANVLTF.